A selection of T cell receptor beta chains follows, all from one sample in a study of control samples from healthy donors and cancer patients. Profiling relied on immunoSEQ multiplex PCR, and the TCRdb table lists in-frame clones only, not all of them. The sample records 85,000 to 120,000 clones, roughly nine tenths being singletons. The sequencing sample was made of blood. The receptors stem from a woman younger than 30 in good health. Each CDR3 is given with its conserved first and last residue. The D gene is left open where the match is weak. The size entry is marked missing in some rows and otherwise reads once, few, many or a size class.

abundance: -
j_gene: TRBJ1-5
v_gene: TRBV9
d_gene: -
CDR3aa: CASSVDGRYSNQPQHF
CDR3nt: TGTGCCAGCAGCGTAGACGGACGGTATAGCAATCAGCCCCAGCATTTT

abundance: -
j_gene: TRBJ2-1
v_gene: TRBV5-6
d_gene: TRBD1
CDR3aa: CASSLGSGRGRGNEQFF
CDR3nt: TGTGCCAGCAGCTTGGGATCAGGCAGGGGGCGCGGGAATGAGCAGTTCTTC

abundance: -
j_gene: TRBJ2-3
v_gene: TRBV6-2/TRBV6-3
d_gene: -
CDR3aa: CASSLRAGDTQYF
CDR3nt: TGTGCCAGCAGTTTACGGGCAGGAGATACGCAGTATTTT

abundance: -
j_gene: TRBJ1-5
v_gene: TRBV6-5
d_gene: -
CDR3aa: CASSDPSKGNQPQHF
CDR3nt: TGTGCCAGCAGCGACCCCAGCAAAGGCAATCAGCCCCAGCATTTT

abundance: -
j_gene: TRBJ2-5
v_gene: TRBV30
d_gene: TRBD2
CDR3aa: CAWSVGLAGGKETQYF
CDR3nt: TGTGCCTGGAGTGTAGGCCTAGCGGGGGGGAAAGAGACCCAGTACTTC

abundance: -
j_gene: TRBJ1-5
v_gene: TRBV2
d_gene: TRBD1
CDR3aa: CASSGQGAGQPQHF
CDR3nt: TGTGCCAGCAGTGGACAGGGGGCCGGTCAGCCCCAGCATTTT

abundance: -
j_gene: TRBJ1-6
v_gene: TRBV18
d_gene: TRBD1
CDR3aa: CASSLGQGLNSPLHF
CDR3nt: TGTGCCAGCTCACTAGGACAGGGGCTCAATTCACCCCTCCACTTT

abundance: -
j_gene: TRBJ2-7
v_gene: TRBV27
d_gene: TRBD2
CDR3aa: CASSLDSGSRYEQYF
CDR3nt: TGTGCCAGCAGTTTAGATAGCGGGAGTAGGTACGAGCAGTACTTC

abundance: -
j_gene: TRBJ2-7
v_gene: TRBV3-1/TRBV3-2
d_gene: -
CDR3aa: CASSLAGSSYEQYF
CDR3nt: TGTGCCAGCAGCCTGGCAGGAAGCTCCTACGAGCAGTACTTC

abundance: -
j_gene: TRBJ1-3
v_gene: TRBV11-3
d_gene: TRBD1
CDR3aa: CASSLAGGEGNTIYF
CDR3nt: TGTGCCAGCAGCTTAGCAGGGGGCGAGGGAAACACCATATATTTT

abundance: -
j_gene: TRBJ2-5
v_gene: TRBV5-1
d_gene: TRBD1
CDR3aa: CASSLGTGAPDF
CDR3nt: TGCGCCAGCAGCTTGGGGACAGGAGCCCCGGACTTC

abundance: -
j_gene: TRBJ1-1
v_gene: TRBV5-1
d_gene: -
CDR3aa: CASSLGLEGTEAFF
CDR3nt: TGCGCCAGCAGCCTTGGATTGGAGGGCACTGAAGCTTTCTTT

abundance: -
j_gene: TRBJ1-1
v_gene: TRBV5-1
d_gene: -
CDR3aa: CASRDSLTEAFF
CDR3nt: TGCGCCAGCAGAGACAGTTTAACTGAAGCTTTCTTT

abundance: -
j_gene: TRBJ1-6
v_gene: TRBV7-9
d_gene: TRBD1
CDR3aa: CASSTPDRVWSPLHF
CDR3nt: TGTGCCAGCAGCACCCCGGACAGGGTTTGGTCACCCCTCCACTTT

abundance: -
j_gene: TRBJ1-5
v_gene: TRBV4-2
d_gene: -
CDR3aa: CASSQDRTEGQPQHF
CDR3nt: TGTGCCAGCAGCCAAGATAGGACAGAAGGTCAGCCCCAGCATTTT

abundance: -
j_gene: TRBJ2-7
v_gene: TRBV14
d_gene: -
CDR3aa: CASSQIKTFGGGRTYEQYF
CDR3nt: TGTGCCAGCAGCCAAATAAAGACCTTTGGAGGCGGCAGGACCTACGAGCAGTACTTC

abundance: -
j_gene: TRBJ2-7
v_gene: TRBV19
d_gene: -
CDR3aa: CASSISGAEREQYF
CDR3nt: TGTGCCAGTAGTATCTCGGGGGCGGAAAGGGAGCAGTACTTC

abundance: -
j_gene: TRBJ2-5
v_gene: TRBV5-1
d_gene: -
CDR3aa: CASSSGLGGETQYF
CDR3nt: TGCGCCAGCAGCTCTGGGTTGGGGGGAGAGACCCAGTACTTC

abundance: -
j_gene: TRBJ1-1
v_gene: TRBV4-2
d_gene: -
CDR3aa: CASSQEGGGSGGEAFF
CDR3nt: TGTGCCAGCAGCCAAGAAGGCGGGGGCTCCGGAGGTGAAGCTTTCTTT

abundance: -
j_gene: TRBJ2-5
v_gene: TRBV15
d_gene: -
CDR3aa: CATSRDSGQETQYF
CDR3nt: TGTGCCACCAGCAGAGATTCGGGACAAGAGACCCAGTACTTC

abundance: -
j_gene: TRBJ2-1
v_gene: TRBV5-4
d_gene: TRBD2
CDR3aa: CASSPGLAGGLNEQFF
CDR3nt: TGTGCCAGCAGCCCAGGACTAGCGGGAGGCCTGAATGAGCAGTTCTTC

abundance: -
j_gene: TRBJ1-2
v_gene: TRBV25-1
d_gene: TRBD1
CDR3aa: CASSAAPGGGYTF
CDR3nt: TGTGCCAGCAGTGCCGCTCCAGGGGGAGGCTACACCTTC

abundance: -
j_gene: TRBJ1-5
v_gene: TRBV10-3
d_gene: -
CDR3aa: CAISDTSGVKPQHF
CDR3nt: TGTGCCATCAGCGACACCTCGGGAGTGAAGCCCCAGCATTTT

abundance: -
j_gene: TRBJ1-2
v_gene: TRBV7-9
d_gene: -
CDR3aa: CASGTDRGYTF
CDR3nt: TGTGCCAGCGGGACGGATAGGGGCTACACCTTC

abundance: -
j_gene: TRBJ2-1
v_gene: TRBV6-1
d_gene: -
CDR3aa: CASSEGDGAYNEQFF
CDR3nt: TGTGCCAGCAGTGAAGGGGACGGAGCATACAATGAGCAGTTCTTC

abundance: -
j_gene: TRBJ2-5
v_gene: TRBV10-3
d_gene: -
CDR3aa: CAISPRQGGETQYF
CDR3nt: TGTGCCATCAGTCCCCGACAAGGAGGGGAGACCCAGTACTTC

abundance: -
j_gene: TRBJ2-3
v_gene: TRBV18
d_gene: -
CDR3aa: CASSPVGGFTDTQYF
CDR3nt: TGTGCCAGCTCACCGGTCGGCGGATTCACAGATACGCAGTATTTT

abundance: -
j_gene: TRBJ1-1
v_gene: TRBV11-1
d_gene: -
CDR3aa: CASSFDAGANTEAFF
CDR3nt: TGTGCCAGCAGCTTTGACGCGGGAGCAAACACTGAAGCTTTCTTT

abundance: once
j_gene: TRBJ2-1
v_gene: TRBV11-2
d_gene: -
CDR3aa: CASSLGPGNEQFF
CDR3nt: TGTGCCAGCAGCTTAGGTCCGGGGAATGAGCAGTTCTTC

abundance: -
j_gene: TRBJ2-1
v_gene: TRBV7-9
d_gene: -
CDR3aa: CASWLVNEQFF
CDR3nt: TGTGCCAGCTGGCTAGTCAATGAGCAGTTCTTC

abundance: few
j_gene: TRBJ1-5
v_gene: TRBV5-1
d_gene: -
CDR3aa: CASSLDSRQPQHF
CDR3nt: TGCGCCAGCAGCTTGGATTCGAGGCAGCCCCAGCATTTT

abundance: -
j_gene: TRBJ1-1
v_gene: TRBV7-9
d_gene: TRBD1
CDR3aa: CASSLGQGAPNTEAFF
CDR3nt: TGTGCCAGCAGCTTAGGACAGGGGGCCCCGAACACTGAAGCTTTCTTT

abundance: once
j_gene: TRBJ1-1
v_gene: TRBV2
d_gene: TRBD1
CDR3aa: CASIEDRGTEAFF
CDR3nt: TGTGCCAGCATCGAGGACAGGGGCACTGAAGCTTTCTTT

abundance: -
j_gene: TRBJ1-4
v_gene: TRBV6-5
d_gene: TRBD1
CDR3aa: CASSPTGGDEKLFF
CDR3nt: TGTGCCAGCAGCCCGACAGGGGGAGATGAAAAACTGTTTTTT

abundance: -
j_gene: TRBJ2-1
v_gene: TRBV6-4
d_gene: -
CDR3aa: CASSVKVEANEQFF
CDR3nt: TGTGCCAGCAGTGTTAAGGTGGAAGCCAATGAGCAGTTCTTC

abundance: -
j_gene: TRBJ2-7
v_gene: TRBV4-1
d_gene: -
CDR3aa: CASSHPGPTSSYEQYF
CDR3nt: TGCGCCAGCAGCCATCCGGGACCTACGAGCTCCTACGAGCAGTACTTC

abundance: -
j_gene: TRBJ2-7
v_gene: TRBV11-3
d_gene: -
CDR3aa: CASSFRNSYEQYF
CDR3nt: TGTGCCAGCAGCTTCAGGAACTCCTACGAGCAGTACTTC